This T cell receptor beta chain was sequenced for a study of blood T cell repertoires in COVID-19. Sequenced by immunoSEQ multiplex PCR; TCRdb stores in-frame clones only, minus some. The data show about 110,000 clones, around 82% seen once. This clone was observed a handful of times. This CDR3 has 15 residues. Germline lookup yields CDR1 MGHRA and CDR2 YSYEKL. With 0 bases clipped from V and 2 bases from J, the junction kept 4 bases outside the gene matches. This chain joins TRBV4-1 and TRBJ2-7; 7 bases map to TRBD2. The source of this sequence is a woman between 55 and 75 years old with acute or convalescent COVID-19. Sequenced: peripheral blood. The CDR3 is CASSQDRGVTYEQYF. The CDR3 DNA is TGCGCCAGCAGCCAAGACCGGGGGGTTACCTACGAGCAGTACTTC.